A selection of T cell receptor beta chains follows, all from one sample in a study of T cell repertoires in cytomegalovirus infection. TCRdb re-called the reads with MiXCR, one entry per CDR3 protein. The sample yields fewer than 1,000,000 distinct CDR3 sequences, more than 25% seen once. No antigen is known for these receptors. The source was cultured CD8+ T cells from PBMCs, collected from culture after CMV antigen stimulation. The receptors were sampled from a human donor in good health (CMV status not recorded). Some clones in this sample may be carry-over from other donors' samples. CDR3s include the opening cysteine and the closing phenylalanine or tryptophan. The order of the fields is clone size, V gene, D gene, J gene, CDR3 DNA, CDR3 protein. D genes are given only for firm matches. The size of a clone is reported for some rows only, either as once, few or many, or as a class for expanded clones.

clone_size: many
v_call: TRBV6-5
d_call: TRBD1
j_call: TRBJ1-2
cdr3_nt: TGTGCCAGCAGTTCTGGACAGGGGGCTAACTATGGCTACACCTTC
cdr3_aa: CASSSGQGANYGYTF

clone_size: many
v_call: TRBV7-3
d_call: .
j_call: TRBJ1-1
cdr3_nt: TGTGCCAGCAGCTCCCTGGGAGGGGTTGAAGCTTTCTTT
cdr3_aa: CASSSLGGVEAFF

clone_size: .
v_call: TRBV6-2/TRBV6-3
d_call: .
j_call: TRBJ2-3
cdr3_nt: TGTGCCAGCTCGAAATCTCTGCTCACCGATACGCAGTATTTT
cdr3_aa: CASSKSLLTDTQYF

clone_size: many
v_call: TRBV12-3/TRBV12-4
d_call: .
j_call: TRBJ2-5
cdr3_nt: TGTGCCAGCAGTAGCACAGGGGGGGATCGGGAGACCCAGTACTTC
cdr3_aa: CASSSTGGDRETQYF

clone_size: many
v_call: TRBV4-1
d_call: TRBD1
j_call: TRBJ1-1
cdr3_nt: TGCGCCAGCAGCCGATCACCGGGACAGGAGTCCCCTGAAGCTTTCTTT
cdr3_aa: CASSRSPGQESPEAFF

clone_size: .
v_call: TRBV27
d_call: TRBD1
j_call: TRBJ1-2
cdr3_nt: TGTGCCAGCAGTTTTCATAAGACAGGGGGCGTATTTGGCTACACCTTC
cdr3_aa: CASSFHKTGGVFGYTF

clone_size: .
v_call: TRBV7-9
d_call: .
j_call: TRBJ1-5
cdr3_nt: TGTGCCAGCAGATCAGACGGGAGCAATCAGCCCCAGCATTTT
cdr3_aa: CASRSDGSNQPQHF

clone_size: .
v_call: TRBV19
d_call: .
j_call: TRBJ1-1
cdr3_nt: TGTGCCAGTAGTATGGAGGGGCGATTCACTGAAGCTTTCTTT
cdr3_aa: CASSMEGRFTEAFF

clone_size: .
v_call: TRBV12-3/TRBV12-4
d_call: .
j_call: TRBJ2-5
cdr3_nt: TGTGCCAGCGGACGGGACTGGACGGAGACCCAGTACTTC
cdr3_aa: CASGRDWTETQYF

clone_size: .
v_call: TRBV25-1
d_call: .
j_call: TRBJ2-3
cdr3_nt: TGTGCCAGCAGTGAATATTTCGAGGTCGGGGCCACAGATACGCAGTATTTT
cdr3_aa: CASSEYFEVGATDTQYF

clone_size: .
v_call: TRBV10-3
d_call: TRBD1
j_call: TRBJ2-6
cdr3_nt: TGTGCCATCACCGGGACAGCGAGCTCTGAGGCCAACGTCCTGACTTTC
cdr3_aa: CAITGTASSEANVLTF

clone_size: few
v_call: TRBV7-9
d_call: .
j_call: TRBJ2-4
cdr3_nt: TGTGCCAGCAGCTTAGAGGGGAGGTTCGGGAACATTCAGTACTTC
cdr3_aa: CASSLEGRFGNIQYF

clone_size: many
v_call: TRBV7-6
d_call: .
j_call: TRBJ1-3
cdr3_nt: TGTGCCAGCAGAAGGGGATCTGGAAACACCATATATTTT
cdr3_aa: CASRRGSGNTIYF

clone_size: .
v_call: TRBV5-4
d_call: .
j_call: TRBJ2-3
cdr3_nt: TGTGCCAGCAGCTTCTGGGAGAATCCCCCAGATACGCAGTATTTT
cdr3_aa: CASSFWENPPDTQYF

clone_size: few
v_call: TRBV12-3/TRBV12-4
d_call: .
j_call: TRBJ2-4
cdr3_nt: TGTGCCAGCAGCCCCGGGTCAGCCAAAAACATTCAGTACTTC
cdr3_aa: CASSPGSAKNIQYF

clone_size: .
v_call: TRBV7-8
d_call: .
j_call: TRBJ2-1
cdr3_nt: TGTGCCAGCAGCTCACTCTATGCGGGGGCCTCCTACAATGAGCAGTTCTTC
cdr3_aa: CASSSLYAGASYNEQFF

clone_size: many
v_call: TRBV12-3/TRBV12-4
d_call: .
j_call: TRBJ1-1
cdr3_nt: TGTGGGACCTCGGGAAACACTGAAGCTTTCTTT
cdr3_aa: CGTSGNTEAFF

clone_size: once
v_call: TRBV7-3
d_call: .
j_call: TRBJ2-1
cdr3_nt: TGTGCCAGCAGCTTAACGGAATCGAACAATGAGCAGTTCTTC
cdr3_aa: CASSLTESNNEQFF

clone_size: few
v_call: TRBV7-9
d_call: .
j_call: TRBJ1-1
cdr3_nt: TGTGCCAGCAGCTTGCCCGAGAGGGGGGCTGAAGCTTTCTTT
cdr3_aa: CASSLPERGAEAFF

clone_size: .
v_call: TRBV13
d_call: .
j_call: TRBJ2-1
cdr3_nt: TGTGCCAGCAGCTCTCGGACGGTGAACGGGGACAATGAGCAGTTCTTC
cdr3_aa: CASSSRTVNGDNEQFF

clone_size: .
v_call: TRBV12-3/TRBV12-4
d_call: TRBD2
j_call: TRBJ2-5
cdr3_nt: TGTGCCAGCAGTTTCGTAGCGGGGGGGTACCAAGAGACCCAGTACTTC
cdr3_aa: CASSFVAGGYQETQYF

clone_size: few
v_call: TRBV7-4
d_call: TRBD1
j_call: TRBJ1-6
cdr3_nt: TGTGCCAGCAGCTCGAAAGATCAGGGGGCCCTTTCACCCCTCCACTTT
cdr3_aa: CASSSKDQGALSPLHF

clone_size: few
v_call: TRBV12-3/TRBV12-4
d_call: .
j_call: TRBJ1-5
cdr3_nt: TGTGCCAGCAGTTCCCTGGACAGTAGCAATCAGCCCCAGCATTTT
cdr3_aa: CASSSLDSSNQPQHF

clone_size: once
v_call: TRBV9
d_call: .
j_call: TRBJ1-2
cdr3_nt: TGTGCCAGCAGCGTAGCTCAGGCGGGGGTTGATGGCTACACCTTC
cdr3_aa: CASSVAQAGVDGYTF

clone_size: few
v_call: TRBV28
d_call: .
j_call: TRBJ1-1
cdr3_nt: TGTGCCAGCAGTTTCGATATCACTGAAGCTTTCTTT
cdr3_aa: CASSFDITEAFF

clone_size: few
v_call: TRBV6-6
d_call: TRBD1
j_call: TRBJ1-1
cdr3_nt: TGTGCCAGCAGTTACGAGACAGGGTTTGGCACTGAAGCTTTCTTT
cdr3_aa: CASSYETGFGTEAFF

clone_size: .
v_call: TRBV27
d_call: .
j_call: TRBJ1-1
cdr3_nt: TGTGCCAGCAGTTTAGGTACAGGGATTGAAGCTTTCTTT
cdr3_aa: CASSLGTGIEAFF

clone_size: .
v_call: TRBV19
d_call: .
j_call: TRBJ1-5
cdr3_nt: TGTGCCAGTAGTATGGGGTTAGGACAGCCCCAGCATTTT
cdr3_aa: CASSMGLGQPQHF

clone_size: .
v_call: TRBV24-1
d_call: TRBD1
j_call: TRBJ2-3
cdr3_nt: TGTGCCACCAGTGTGTCTGTTGACAGGGGCGGTGGTGCGCAGTATTTT
cdr3_aa: CATSVSVDRGGGAQYF

clone_size: few
v_call: TRBV7-8
d_call: .
j_call: TRBJ2-7
cdr3_nt: TGTGCCAGCAGCTTAGCAGGCAGCCCTCTTTCTGCCGAGCAGTACTTC
cdr3_aa: CASSLAGSPLSAEQYF

clone_size: .
v_call: TRBV7-4
d_call: .
j_call: TRBJ1-1
cdr3_nt: TGTGCCAGCAGCCCCAGGACAGCTAGAATGAACTCTGAAGCTTTCTTT
cdr3_aa: CASSPRTARMNSEAFF

clone_size: few
v_call: TRBV12-3/TRBV12-4
d_call: .
j_call: TRBJ2-3
cdr3_nt: TGTGCCAGCAGTCTCCCCTGGGACTCCCTCACAGATACGCAGTATTTT
cdr3_aa: CASSLPWDSLTDTQYF

clone_size: few
v_call: TRBV19
d_call: .
j_call: TRBJ2-1
cdr3_nt: TGTGCCAGTAGTATCGGAGGTGCGGGTGAGCAGTTCTTC
cdr3_aa: CASSIGGAGEQFF

clone_size: many
v_call: TRBV7-2
d_call: .
j_call: TRBJ2-2
cdr3_nt: TGTGCCAGCAGCTTAGTGGGCATTACTTACACCGGGGAGCTGTTTTTT
cdr3_aa: CASSLVGITYTGELFF

clone_size: few
v_call: TRBV6-2/TRBV6-3
d_call: .
j_call: TRBJ2-6
cdr3_nt: TGTGCCAGCAGTTACTTCGTTGGTGTGGGACGTATCGTGAGCTCTGGGGCCAACGTCCTGACTTTC
cdr3_aa: CASSYFVGVGRIVSSGANVLTF

clone_size: .
v_call: TRBV5-5
d_call: TRBD1
j_call: TRBJ2-7
cdr3_nt: TGTGCCAGCCCCGCCGGACAGGGTGTGCCCGAGCAGTACTTC
cdr3_aa: CASPAGQGVPEQYF

clone_size: .
v_call: TRBV7-9
d_call: .
j_call: TRBJ1-2
cdr3_nt: TGTGCCAGCAGCTTAAGTGACAACCCACTCTATGGCTACACCTTC
cdr3_aa: CASSLSDNPLYGYTF

clone_size: few
v_call: TRBV2
d_call: TRBD1
j_call: TRBJ2-5
cdr3_nt: TGTGCCAGCAGTGACCCGATGCAGGGGGCATCAGAGACCCAGTACTTC
cdr3_aa: CASSDPMQGASETQYF

clone_size: few
v_call: TRBV27
d_call: .
j_call: TRBJ2-7
cdr3_nt: TGTGCCAGCACCCCAGGAGTGTCCGGTAGGGAGCAGTACTTC
cdr3_aa: CASTPGVSGREQYF

clone_size: .
v_call: TRBV12-3/TRBV12-4
d_call: TRBD1
j_call: TRBJ2-7
cdr3_nt: TGTGCCAGCAGTTTGACAGGGGATGACGAGCAGTACTTC
cdr3_aa: CASSLTGDDEQYF

clone_size: .
v_call: TRBV3-1
d_call: .
j_call: TRBJ2-1
cdr3_nt: TGTGCCAGCAGCCAAGCATATCACAATGAGCAGTTCTTC
cdr3_aa: CASSQAYHNEQFF

clone_size: few
v_call: TRBV4-1
d_call: TRBD1
j_call: TRBJ2-1
cdr3_nt: TGTGCCAGCAGCCAGGGGGACGGGGCCGACAATGAGCAGTTCTTC
cdr3_aa: CASSQGDGADNEQFF

clone_size: many
v_call: TRBV7-2
d_call: TRBD1
j_call: TRBJ2-3
cdr3_nt: TGTGCCAGCAGCTTTACAGGGGTGGGAGATACGCAGTATTTT
cdr3_aa: CASSFTGVGDTQYF

clone_size: few
v_call: TRBV27
d_call: .
j_call: TRBJ2-3
cdr3_nt: TGTGCCAGCAGTCCGTCTGGGGCGGGGGCCGGGGAGTATTTT
cdr3_aa: CASSPSGAGAGEYF

clone_size: .
v_call: TRBV14
d_call: .
j_call: TRBJ2-5
cdr3_nt: TGTGCCAGCAGCCAAGATTTGGCAGGGCGAGAGACCCAGTACTTC
cdr3_aa: CASSQDLAGRETQYF

clone_size: .
v_call: TRBV27
d_call: TRBD2
j_call: TRBJ2-2
cdr3_nt: TGTGCCAGCAGTAATAGCGGGGGGGTCACCGGGGAGCTGTTTTTT
cdr3_aa: CASSNSGGVTGELFF

clone_size: few
v_call: TRBV7-9
d_call: TRBD2
j_call: TRBJ2-7
cdr3_nt: TGTGCCAGCAGCCATAGCGGGGGGGCCTACGAGCAGTACTTC
cdr3_aa: CASSHSGGAYEQYF

clone_size: few
v_call: TRBV10-3
d_call: .
j_call: TRBJ2-2
cdr3_nt: TGTGCCATCCCCGTAACTACGAACACCGGGGAGCTGTTTTTT
cdr3_aa: CAIPVTTNTGELFF

clone_size: .
v_call: TRBV14
d_call: .
j_call: TRBJ1-2
cdr3_nt: TGTGCCAACAGCCAAACAGGGTCGGACTATGGCTACACCTTC
cdr3_aa: CANSQTGSDYGYTF

clone_size: many
v_call: TRBV7-6
d_call: TRBD1
j_call: TRBJ1-6
cdr3_nt: TGTGCCAGCAGCCCGACAGGGGAGAATTCACCCCTCCACTTT
cdr3_aa: CASSPTGENSPLHF

clone_size: .
v_call: TRBV7-9
d_call: .
j_call: TRBJ2-1
cdr3_nt: TGTGCCAGCAGCCCCCCTCGGAGGGGTTACAATGAGCAGTTCTTC
cdr3_aa: CASSPPRRGYNEQFF

clone_size: .
v_call: TRBV6-5
d_call: TRBD2
j_call: TRBJ2-1
cdr3_nt: TGTGCCAGCAGCTGGAGCGGGGGGGAAAAAAATGAGCAGTTCTTC
cdr3_aa: CASSWSGGEKNEQFF